This T cell receptor (beta chain) was identified in a study of OX40 agonist ivuxolimab in advanced cancers. About the full investigation: Ivuxolimab was a fully human IgG2 agonistic monoclonal antibody targeting the costimulatory receptor OX40 (CD134). Intravenous ivuxolimab was administered to patients every 2 weeks at six dose levels: 0.01, 0.1, 0.3, 1.5, 3 and 10 mg/kg. Among the roughly 54 dose-escalation patients, around 19 had hepatocellular carcinoma, some 15 melanoma, 9 renal cell carcinoma and 9 head and neck cancer. The paper reports the monotherapy dose-escalation portion (N of about 54 patients) of the phase I ivuxolimab trial. Prior anti-PD-1, anti-PD-L1 or anti-CTLA-4 therapy was permitted, and checkpoint inhibitors had been received by 40% to 50% of dose-escalation patients. Partial responses occurred in three dose-escalation patients: two with cutaneous melanoma and one with hepatocellular carcinoma. In the dose-escalation cohort, 70% to 90% of patients were male, and the mean age was approximately 60 years with a range of roughly 23 to 79. Peripheral TCRbeta sequencing aimed to test whether ivuxolimab altered TCR sequence diversity and caused clonal T-cell expansion. The investigation overall reported the following: In partial responders in the 0.1-3.0 mg/kg groups, normalized peripheral clonal expansion was found to be among the lowest, especially among CD8+ T cells. The antigen specificity of the clonally expanded peripheral T cells was not determined. Low levels of normalized T-cell clonal expansion were also seen in some patients who did not respond. At doses of 0.1 to 3.0 mg/kg, clonal expansion of both CD4+ and CD8+ T cells in blood was seen between baseline and week 6. After ivuxolimab, expanded clones were on average more numerous among CD8+ T cells than among CD4+ T cells.

Genomic DNA was isolated from the sorted cells so that the TCRbeta CDR3 region could be sequenced. TCRbeta CDR3 regions were sequenced using the immunoSEQ Assay. Sourced from immuneACCESS, this table was stored by TCRdb with only in-frame sequences that have V and J called. A share of the clones is absent; for the studies checked, an unresolved V gene accounts for under half, and the remainder has no known explanation. Within this sample are approximately 72,000 clones, with about 79% of them counted one time only. The ten largest clones add up to 1.5% to 2% of the sample. The trial excluded patients who had a history of autoimmune disease or were on systemic immunosuppression. Peripheral blood for TCR sequencing was collected from all dose cohorts at baseline, on cycle 4 day 1, and on cycle 7 day 1. Samples were obtained from an open-label, multicenter, first-in-human phase I dose-escalation trial of ivuxolimab. Adults with locally advanced or metastatic melanoma, renal cell carcinoma, hepatocellular carcinoma or head and neck squamous cell carcinoma were enrolled in the trial. CD4+ and CD8+ T cells were sorted separately from peripheral blood before TCR sequencing.

Reading the germline V gene (reference sequence) gives CDR1 SGHNT and CDR2 YYREEE. The germline ends are 11 bases apart after V is trimmed by 2 bases and J by 3 bases. The CDR3 sequence holds 14 residues, the cysteine and phenylalanine included. The DNA shown is the 42-base CDR3, in frame from base 1. A word on this clone: The clone's antigen remains unknown. No base-level quality is on record; no much larger clone is a single base apart.

The sequenced sample was CD4+ or CD8+ T cells sorted from blood, obtained in a trial of the OX40 agonist ivuxolimab. The receptor chain draws on TRBV5-4 and TRBJ1-2; the best D guess is TRBD1, with 5 bases matching. The receptor was derived from an adult with an advanced solid tumor such as melanoma, head and neck, liver or kidney cancer. The sequenced DNA is TGTGCCAGCAGCTTACCCGGGACGGACTATGGCTACACCTTC. It is translated as CASSLPGTDYGYTF.